Shown below are 20 T cell receptor beta chains from a single sample sequenced in a study of control samples from healthy donors and cancer patients. Only in-frame clones appear in the TCRdb table, and some are missing; sequencing was by immunoSEQ multiplex PCR. This repertoire shows 91,000 or so clones, roughly nine tenths found once; its top ten account for around 0.92%. Material: blood. Receptors were obtained from a woman in her 30s in good health.

The chain employs TRBV28 and TRBJ2-3; 7 positions agree with TRBD2. The CDR3 extends over 15 amino acids. From germline, CDR1 is MDHEN and CDR2 SYDVKM. With 2 bases clipped from V and 2 bases from J, the junction kept 4 bases outside the gene matches. The CDR3 sequence: CASSLPGTNTDTQYF. DNA for the CDR3: TGTGCCAGCAGTTTACCCGGGACTAACACAGATACGCAGTATTTT.

The rearrangement links TRBV9 to TRBJ1-2; 7 bases match TRBD1. CDR3 size: 15 residues. From germline, CDR1 is SGDLS and CDR2 YYNGEE. V dropped 3 bases and J dropped 2; count of bases not matched to a gene: 7. CDR3 residues: CASSAQGQQNYGYTF. The CDR3 DNA reads as TGTGCCAGCAGCGCCCAGGGACAGCAGAACTATGGCTACACCTTC.

The gene calls are TRBV4-1 and TRBJ1-3; D perhaps matches TRBD1 (5 bases). Between the trimmed V and J ends, which lost 1 base and 4 bases, there was a span of 8 bases. Germline V gives CDR1 MGHRA, CDR2 YSYEKL. This CDR3 is built from 14 residues. CDR3 loop: CASSQGGAGNTIYF. CDR3 nucleotide sequence: TGCGCCAGCAGCCAAGGAGGGGCGGGAAACACCATATATTTT.

This clone came up once. The genes are TRBV6-5 and TRBJ2-2; 10 bases are a match to TRBD2. The germline CDR1 and CDR2 sequences are MNHEY and SVGAGI. V shed 5 bases and J 5 bases; nucleotides not matched to a gene: 5. This CDR3 contains 15 residues. The CDR3 bases are TGTGCCAGCAGTAAGACTAGCGGGCAGACCGGGGAGCTGTTTTTT. This sequence encodes CASSKTSGQTGELFF.

Note on this clone: One end of the junction varies from germline; a read error may be responsible. The chain links TRBV23-1 to TRBJ2-1; possibly TRBD1 for D (5 bases). TRBV23-1 is recorded as an ORF, its role being uncertain. The CDR3 loop spans 13 amino acids. CDR3 in DNA: TGCGCCAGCAGGCAATTGGGGCTCAATGAGCAGTTCTTC. Translated, it gives CASRQLGLNEQFF.

The V gene is TRBV12-3 or TRBV12-4, the J gene TRBJ1-1; D ambiguous. The CDR3 totals 13 residues. V lost 1 base to trimming and J lost 6 bases, with 9 bases between them. This CDR3 is CASSLEAAAEAFF. In DNA form, the CDR3 reads TGTGCCAGCAGTTTAGAGGCTGCCGCTGAAGCTTTCTTT.

This rearrangement joins TRBV20-1 to TRBJ1-6, with a tentative D call TRBD1 (6 bases). In germline, CDR1 is DFQATT, CDR2 SNEGSKA (reference sequence). The CDR3 is 11 residues long. V lost 4 bases, J lost 10 bases, and 8 bases lay in between. The CDR3 protein is CSAKTGSPLHF. Here the CDR3 DNA reads TGCAGTGCTAAAACAGGGTCACCCCTCCACTTT.

The chain combines TRBV21-1 with TRBJ2-7. TRBV21-1 is deemed a pseudogene. This CDR3 has 12 amino acids. CDR3 loop: CASRTGRWEQYF. In DNA form, the CDR3 reads TGTGCCAGCCGGACCGGGCGTTGGGAGCAGTACTTC.

Only a few counts were recorded for this clone. The CDR3 DNA follows: TGCGCCAGCAGCCAAGATGCGGGGGGAAACACCATATATTTT. It codes for CASSQDAGGNTIYF. The rearrangement links TRBV4-1 to TRBJ1-3; D is unresolved. CDR1 MGHRA and CDR2 YSYEKL come from the germline V gene. V was pared by 0 bases and J by 4 bases, with 7 bases between. This CDR3 region has 14 residues.

The V call is TRBV19, the J call TRBJ1-2; tentatively, D is TRBD1 (5 bases). The CDR3 covers 13 residues. The germline gives CDR1 LNHDA, CDR2 SQIVND (reference sequence). The V and J ends lost 6 bases and 2 bases respectively, with 10 bases between them. In DNA form, the CDR3 reads TGTGCCAGTAGGAGGACAAGAAACTATGGCTACACCTTC. Translating gives CASRRTRNYGYTF.

The chain couples TRBV7-6 to TRBJ2-3; possible D gene TRBD1, 6 bases. The length of the CDR3 is 15 residues. V was pared by 0 bases and J by 0 bases, with 7 bases between. Germline values: CDR1 SGHVS, CDR2 FNYEAQ. The CDR3 is CASSLAGASTDTQYF. DNA for the CDR3: TGTGCCAGCAGCTTAGCGGGGGCGAGCACAGATACGCAGTATTTT. Looking up the rest from reference TRBV7-6 and TRBJ2-3 gives the full variable domain: GAGVSQSPRYKVTKRGQDVALRCDPISGHVSLYWYRQALGQGPEFLTYFNYEAQQDKSGLPNDRFSAERPEGSISTLTIQRTEQRDSAMYRCASSLAGASTDTQYFGPGTRLTVL.

The table lists this clone with a count of one. The chain links TRBV10-3 to TRBJ2-3; D ambiguous. Germline values: CDR1 ENHRY, CDR2 SYGVKD. V was pared by 8 bases and J by 0 bases, with 6 bases between. This CDR3 contains 12 residues. This CDR3 reads CAISASTDTQYF. The CDR3 region has the DNA TGTGCCATCTCAGCTAGCACAGATACGCAGTATTTT.

This sequence joins TRBV7-6 and TRBJ2-7; a weak D match, TRBD2 (7 bases). Trimming cost V 5 bases and J 4 bases, with 18 bases left between them. CDR1 is SGHVS and CDR2 is FNYEAQ in the germline V gene. The CDR3 loop spans 15 amino acids. The CDR3 sequence: CASSPGGGVGYEQYF. CDR3 bases: TGTGCCAGCAGCCCAGGAGGGGGGGTTGGGTACGAGCAGTACTTC. Using reference TRBV7-6 and TRBJ2-7 for the parts outside the CDR3, the full variable domain is GAGVSQSPRYKVTKRGQDVALRCDPISGHVSLYWYRQALGQGPEFLTYFNYEAQQDKSGLPNDRFSAERPEGSISTLTIQRTEQRDSAMYRCASSPGGGVGYEQYFGPGTRLTVT.

The chain couples TRBV18 to TRBJ1-2; D perhaps matches TRBD1 (5 bases). Germline CDR1 and CDR2: KGHSH and LQKENI. The CDR3 covers 12 residues. Trimming removed 4 bases at V and 8 bases at J, with 11 bases between. The CDR3 sequence: CASSLSGRGYTF. CDR3 in DNA: TGTGCCAGCTCACTGTCAGGGCGCGGCTACACCTTC.

The chain recombines TRBV12-3 or TRBV12-4 with TRBJ1-2; no clear D. The CDR3 is 13 amino acids. The V end lost 7 bases, the J end lost 4 bases, and 13 bases lay between the germline ends. CDR3 sequence reads: CASTKPGTYGYTF. The CDR3 DNA reads TGTGCCAGCACAAAACCGGGAACCTATGGCTACACCTTC.

The chain joins TRBV10-3 to TRBJ2-7, with 9 positions matching TRBD2. The trim removed 4 bases at V and 0 bases at J, leaving 1 base unmatched. Germline CDR1 reads ENHRY; CDR2 reads SYGVKD. This CDR3 is 14 amino acids long. The CDR3 spells CAISVSGGSYEQYF. In DNA, the CDR3 is TGTGCCATCAGTGTTAGCGGGGGCTCCTACGAGCAGTACTTC.

The chain links TRBV10-3 to TRBJ2-5; no clear D. The CDR3 contains 15 residues. The germline CDR1 and CDR2 sequences are ENHRY and SYGVKD. V gave up 6 bases and J gave up 2 bases, with 16 bases separating them. CDR3 DNA: TGTGCCATCAGCCCGGGCCAAGGGTGGCAAGAGACCCAGTACTTC. It encodes CAISPGQGWQETQYF.

V is TRBV27 and J is TRBJ2-3, with D perhaps given as TRBD1 or TRBD2 (5 bases each). This CDR3 region has 15 residues. In germline, CDR1 is MNHEY, CDR2 SMNVEV (reference sequence). Trimming stripped 4 bases from V and 0 bases from J, with 11 bases between. CDR3 DNA sequence: TGTGCCAGCAGTTCGCCGGGGCTGAGCACAGATACGCAGTATTTT. This codes for CASSSPGLSTDTQYF.

This clone was detected only once. This chain connects TRBV28 to TRBJ1-2; the D is unclear. CDR1 is MDHEN, CDR2 SYDVKM, per germline. The CDR3 runs to 15 residues. Trimming pared 5 bases from V and 0 bases from J, leaving 13 bases between. The CDR3 DNA follows: TGTGCCAGCAGTCCCGGGTCGACTGCTAACTATGGCTACACCTTC. It encodes CASSPGSTANYGYTF.

Regarding this clone: The same CDR3 also results from other DNA sequences found in this sample. The V call is TRBV19, the J call TRBJ2-7; 8 nucleotides match TRBD1. Germline V gene data show CDR1 as LNHDA and CDR2 as SQIVND (reference sequence). The CDR3 loop spans 17 amino acids. J gave up 6 bases and V 1 base, and 14 bases lay outside the gene matches. CDR3 DNA sequence: TGTGCCAGTAGTATAGGGACCTACCGGGACAGGTCACGCGAGCAGTACTTC. It specifies CASSIGTYRDRSREQYF.